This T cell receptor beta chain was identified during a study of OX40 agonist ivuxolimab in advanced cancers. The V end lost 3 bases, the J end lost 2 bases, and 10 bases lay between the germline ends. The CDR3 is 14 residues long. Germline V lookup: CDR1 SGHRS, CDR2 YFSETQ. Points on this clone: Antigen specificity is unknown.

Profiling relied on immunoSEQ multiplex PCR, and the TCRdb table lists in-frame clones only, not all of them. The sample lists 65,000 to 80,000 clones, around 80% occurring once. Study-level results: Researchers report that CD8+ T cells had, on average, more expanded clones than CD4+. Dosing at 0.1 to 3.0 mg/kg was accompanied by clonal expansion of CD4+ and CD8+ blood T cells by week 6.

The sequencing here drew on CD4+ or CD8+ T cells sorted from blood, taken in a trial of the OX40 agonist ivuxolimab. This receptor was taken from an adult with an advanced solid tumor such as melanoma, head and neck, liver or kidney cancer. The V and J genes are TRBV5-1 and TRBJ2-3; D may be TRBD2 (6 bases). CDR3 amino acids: CASSSMDYTDTQYF. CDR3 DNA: TGCGCCAGCAGCTCCATGGACTACACAGATACGCAGTATTTT.